The next 24 T cell receptor beta chains were all read from a single sample in a study of radiation and T cells in renal cell carcinoma. Time point given: blood 4 weeks post-SBRT, at nephrectomy. Indicated treatment: 15 Gy SBRT to primary tumor, nephrectomy 4 weeks later. Measured with immunoSEQ multiplex PCR; TCRdb has only the in-frame clones, and not every one. The sample consists of around 170,000 clones, roughly nine tenths of them appearing once. The specimen comprised blood, sampled from a patient whose treatment included radiotherapy and nephrectomy. The origin of the receptors is a woman between 45 and 65 years old with renal cell carcinoma.

Of note for this clone: The same CDR3 can be traced to other DNA sequences in this sample. The chain joins TRBV6-5 to TRBJ1-6, with D unclear. The ends were cut back, 6 bases at V and 7 bases at J, with 10 bases in the middle. CDR3 size: 13 residues. CDR1 and CDR2 (germline): MNHEY, SVGAGI. The CDR3 loop is CASSRMGNSPLHF. The CDR3 bases are TGTGCCAGCAGCCGTATGGGCAATTCACCCCTCCACTTT.

The J gene is TRBJ2-3, the V gene TRBV2, with D perhaps being TRBD1 or TRBD2 (5 bases each). V was trimmed by 5 bases and J by 0 bases, leaving 18 bases between them. The CDR3 totals 17 residues. Germline CDR1 is SNHLY and CDR2 is FYNNEI. The CDR3 spells CASSRVGVPSSTDTQYF. CDR3 nucleotide sequence: TGTGCCAGCAGTCGAGTGGGGGTTCCCTCTAGCACAGATACGCAGTATTTT. The whole variable domain, filled in from reference TRBV2 and TRBJ2-3, reads EPEVTQTPSHQVTQMGQEVILRCVPISNHLYFYWYRQILGQKVEFLVSFYNNEISEKSEIFDDQFSVERPDGSNFTLKIRSTKLEDSAMYFCASSRVGVPSSTDTQYFGPGTRLTVL.

Concerning this clone itself: The sample contains more than one DNA sequence encoding this CDR3. This sequence joins TRBV18 and TRBJ1-5, with a possible D match to TRBD1 (5 bases). The V gene lost 2 bases and the J gene lost 4 bases, with 6 bases spanning the gap. The germline gives CDR1 KGHSH, CDR2 LQKENI. This CDR3 has 13 amino acids. For the CDR3, the DNA is TGTGCCAGCTCACCAGACAGAAATCAGCCCCAGCATTTT. This translates into CASSPDRNQPQHF. Full variable domain (remainder filled in from reference TRBV18 and TRBJ1-5): NAGVMQNPRHLVRRRGQEARLRCSPMKGHSHVYWYRQLPEEGLKFMVYLQKENIIDESGMPKERFSAEFPKEGPSILRIQQVVRGDSAAYFCASSPDRNQPQHFGDGTRLSIL.

V gene TRBV2 combines with J gene TRBJ2-1; TRBD1 might be the D (6 bases). The germline V and J ends were trimmed by 4 bases and 5 bases, with 12 bases remaining between them. Germline CDR1 SNHLY, CDR2 FYNNEI. The CDR3 is made up of 14 amino acids. CDR3 nucleotide sequence: TGTGCCAGCAGTGTCGGGGACATCAACAATGAGCAGTTCTTC. As protein: CASSVGDINNEQFF.

The chain uses TRBV5-1 and TRBJ2-7; 11 bases match TRBD2. CDR1 and CDR2 (germline): SGHRS, YFSETQ. The trim removed 4 bases at V and 2 bases at J, leaving 8 bases unmatched. The CDR3 contains 16 residues. The CDR3 coding sequence is TGCGCCAGCAGCAGAGCTAGCGGGGGGCCAACCTACGAGCAGTACTTC. Amino acid sequence: CASSRASGGPTYEQYF.

The chain couples TRBV7-3 to TRBJ1-2; TRBD1 agrees at 9 bases. Germline values: CDR1 SGHTA, CDR2 FQGTGA. The length of the CDR3 is 13 residues. After removal of 4 bases from V and 6 bases from J, the junction contained 3 bases not matched to a gene. In DNA form, the CDR3 reads TGTGCCAGCAGCTACAGGACAGGGGATGGCTACACCTTC. Its protein is CASSYRTGDGYTF.

This chain uses TRBV19 with TRBJ1-3, with TRBD1 identical over 7 bases. The CDR3 length is 15 residues. The germline gives CDR1 LNHDA, CDR2 SQIVND (reference sequence). With V trimmed by 5 bases and J by 2 bases, 6 bases remained unmatched. The CDR3 coding sequence is TGTGCCAGTAGTGAAAAGGGGGCGCCTGGAAACACCATATATTTT. Translating it yields CASSEKGAPGNTIYF.

This chain connects TRBV11-1 to TRBJ2-1; TRBD2 matches at 9 bases. The CDR3 loop spans 15 amino acids. From germline, CDR1 is SGHAT and CDR2 FQDESV (reference sequence). Germline trimming cut 5 bases from V and 3 bases from J; bases unmatched to any gene: 5. The CDR3 region is CASSPSSGVYNEQFF. CDR3 in DNA: TGTGCCAGCAGCCCTTCTAGCGGGGTCTACAATGAGCAGTTCTTC.

CDR3 DNA: TGTGCCAGCAGCTTGGTCGGACAGCTAAACACTGAAGCTTTCTTT. Protein: CASSLVGQLNTEAFF. The rearrangement uses TRBV5-4 and TRBJ1-1; TRBD1 might be the D (6 bases). Per germline, CDR1 SGHNT and CDR2 YYREEE (reference sequence). The CDR3 is 15 amino acids. V lost 0 bases to trimming and J lost 2 bases, with 11 bases between them.

The chain uses TRBV5-1 and TRBJ2-5; a weak D match, TRBD1 (5 bases). The CDR3 has 13 residues. In germline, CDR1 is SGHRS, CDR2 YFSETQ. V lost 4 bases and J 5 bases, leaving 12 bases between the germline ends. The DNA for the CDR3 is TGCGCCAGCAGCCAGGGCCTTAGGGAGACCCAGTACTTC. Amino acid sequence: CASSQGLRETQYF.

The chain couples TRBV7-2 to TRBJ2-3; D might be TRBD2 (6 bases). V lost 6 bases to trimming and J lost 0 bases, with 10 bases between them. The CDR3 covers 14 residues. Germline V gives CDR1 SGHTA, CDR2 FQGNSA. CDR3 amino acids: CASSRGLSTDTQYF. The CDR3 DNA follows: TGTGCCAGCAGTCGGGGACTCAGCACAGATACGCAGTATTTT.

J is TRBJ2-3 and V is TRBV5-1; 11 bases match TRBD2. This CDR3 is built from 20 residues. V trimming: 3 bases; J trimming: 1 base; junction bases outside the gene matches: 16. Germline CDR1 and CDR2: SGHRS and YFSETQ. This chain's CDR3 is CASSYRLAGGTRFGTDTQYF. The DNA of the CDR3 is TGCGCCAGCAGCTATCGTCTAGCGGGGGGCACTAGGTTTGGCACAGATACGCAGTATTTT.

V gene TRBV5-4 combines with J gene TRBJ2-3; 10 bases align to TRBD1. The CDR3 contains 18 residues. Germline-derived CDR1 and CDR2 are SGHNT and YYREEE (reference sequence). With V trimmed by 4 bases and J by 0 bases, 11 bases remained unmatched. This CDR3 is CASSRMTGGTASTDTQYF. Written as DNA, the CDR3 is TGTGCCAGCAGCAGAATGACAGGGGGCACAGCTAGCACAGATACGCAGTATTTT.

The chain has TRBV29-1 and TRBJ2-7, with D possibly being TRBD1 (5 bases). The CDR3 covers 14 residues. Germline CDR1 is SQVTM and CDR2 is ANQGSEA. Trimming shortened V by 1 base and J by 1 base, and 11 bases separated the two germline ends. The CDR3 DNA is TGCAGCGTTGAAGGAGACAGCCAGTCCTACGAGCAGTACTTC. Translated, it gives CSVEGDSQSYEQYF.

The V gene is TRBV7-9, the J gene TRBJ1-2; perhaps TRBD1 as D (5 bases). The length of the CDR3 is 15 residues. The V gene's germline CDR1 is SEHNR and CDR2 FQNEAQ (reference sequence). Trimming took 5 bases from V and 3 from J, leaving 16 bases between them. The DNA of the CDR3 is TGTGCCAGCAGCGATCCAAGGGGATTGGACTATGGCTACACCTTC. The encoded protein is CASSDPRGLDYGYTF.

V usage is TRBV30 and J usage is TRBJ2-1; the D is unclear. This CDR3 has 12 residues. Looked up from germline, CDR1 is GTSNPN and CDR2 is SVGIG (reference sequence). Trimming took off 3 bases at V and 1 base at J, with 4 bases between the two ends. The CDR3 region is CAWSGSYNEQFF. CDR3 DNA: TGTGCCTGGAGCGGGTCCTACAATGAGCAGTTCTTC.

The chain links TRBV5-1 to TRBJ1-6; D unclear. The CDR3 runs 14 residues. Per germline, CDR1 SGHRS and CDR2 YFSETQ. With 2 bases removed from V and 11 bases from J, the gap between germline ends came to 14 bases. The CDR3 region is CASSFRVSQPPLHF. CDR3 bases: TGCGCCAGCAGCTTTCGGGTTTCCCAACCACCCCTCCACTTT.

The V gene is TRBV7-2, the J gene TRBJ2-2, with TRBD1 matching over 8 bases. CDR1 and CDR2 (germline): SGHTA, FQGNSA. V was pared by 5 bases and J by 4 bases, with 6 bases of the junction left unmatched. The CDR3 runs to 15 residues. CDR3 in DNA: TGTGCCAGCAGCCCGGACAGGGTTGTCACCGGGGAGCTGTTTTTT. The encoded protein is CASSPDRVVTGELFF.

The gene calls are TRBV30 and TRBJ2-1; D is perhaps TRBD2 (6 bases). Per germline, CDR1 GTSNPN and CDR2 SVGIG (reference sequence). Deletions cut 2 bases from V and 4 bases from J, with 9 bases between. This CDR3 comprises 13 residues. CDR3 loop: CAWSLADYNEQFF. DNA of the CDR3: TGTGCCTGGAGTTTAGCGGATTACAATGAGCAGTTCTTC.

This clone was counted once. The chain recombines TRBV25-1 with TRBJ2-3; the D gene is possibly TRBD2 (6 bases). The CDR3 sequence is 12 residues long. CDR1 and CDR2 (germline): MGHDK, SYGVNS. V was pared by 8 bases and J by 3 bases, with 9 bases between. Here the CDR3 DNA reads TGTGCCAGCGGGAGGCTTACAGATACGCAGTATTTT. Translation gives CASGRLTDTQYF.

The rearrangement links TRBV5-8 to TRBJ1-2; no firm D call. Trimming pared 3 bases from V and 5 bases from J, leaving 20 bases between. Germline-derived CDR1 and CDR2 are SGHTS and YDEGEE. The CDR3 consists of 16 residues. The CDR3 protein is CASSSFGPERKYGYTF. CDR3 DNA: TGTGCCAGCAGCTCCTTTGGGCCAGAAAGGAAATATGGCTACACCTTC.

The genes are TRBV10-2 and TRBJ1-1; D is unclear. Between the trimmed V and J ends, which lost 7 bases and 1 base, there was a span of 16 bases. The CDR3 has 15 residues. Germline assignment: CDR1 WSHSY and CDR2 SAAADI. CDR3 DNA: TGCGCCAGCATGGGCGAGAGGGCTGCGAACACTGAAGCTTTCTTT. Its protein is CASMGERAANTEAFF.

The CDR3 DNA is TGTGCCAGCAACAGAGAGGGGTCGAACACCGGGGAGCTGTTTTTT. The encoded protein is CASNREGSNTGELFF. V is TRBV2 and J is TRBJ2-2; D possibly uses TRBD1 or TRBD2 (5 bases each). V was cut by 7 bases and J by 0 bases, with 12 bases left in between. Germline V gene lookup returns CDR1 SNHLY and CDR2 FYNNEI. The CDR3 extends over 15 amino acids.

The table lists this clone with a count of one. The chain links TRBV15 to TRBJ2-7; TRBD1 aligns across 8 bases. J lost 2 bases, V lost 8 bases, and 8 bases had no gene match. The germline V gene encodes CDR1 LNHNV and CDR2 YYDKDF (reference sequence). The CDR3 length is 14 residues. The CDR3 nucleotides read TGTGCCACCGGGGTAGACAGGGGCCCCTACGAGCAGTACTTC. It encodes CATGVDRGPYEQYF.